This T cell receptor (beta chain) was identified during a study of OX40 agonist ivuxolimab in advanced cancers. Study information: Patients in dose escalation had liver, melanoma, kidney or head and neck cancers. A mean age of around 60 years, range about 20 to 79, was recorded, and roughly 80% were male.

This clone was seen only once. What it recognizes is unknown. Study-level findings and limits: Doses of 0.1 to 3.0 mg/kg were accompanied by clonal expansion of CD4+ and CD8+ blood T cells by week 6.

Autoimmune disease history or systemic immunosuppression meant exclusion. Profiled with immunoSEQ multiplex PCR; TCRdb holds only in-frame clones, not every one. The sample gives 55,000 to 75,000 clones, 81% of which show up once; less than 1.2% is in the top ten. Losses at the gene ends were 3 bases for V and 1 base for J; bases not matched to a gene: 1. The CDR3 extends over 16 amino acids. Per the germline V gene, CDR1 is LNHDA and CDR2 is SQIVND (reference sequence). Sequencing used CD4+ or CD8+ T cells sorted from blood, obtained in a trial of the OX40 agonist ivuxolimab. The chain carries TRBV19 and TRBJ2-3; 13 bases are a match to TRBD2. The clonotype originates from an adult with an advanced solid tumor such as melanoma, head and neck, liver or kidney cancer. The CDR3 DNA sequence: TGTGCCAGTAGTATGGGGACTAGCGGGGGCACAGATACGCAGTATTTT. Its protein product is CASSMGTSGGTDTQYF.